Listed below are T cell receptor beta chains from one sample, sequenced in a study of T cell changes during pregnancy in multiple sclerosis. Generated by immunoSEQ multiplex PCR, the TCRdb table keeps only in-frame clones and is missing some. There are more than 100,000 clones in the sample; roughly nine tenths occur only once, and 0.75% to 0.95% lies in the top ten. The sample in question was peripheral blood, obtained after pregnancy. The receptors stem from a female donor with multiple sclerosis, enrolled in a pregnancy study. Each CDR3 is given with its conserved first and last residue. The D gene is left open where the match is weak. Clone size is not always given. Where it is, it says once, few, many or a class for expanded clones.

v_call	j_call	clone_size	d_call	cdr3_aa	cdr3_nt
TRBV7-6	TRBJ2-3	.	TRBD2	CASSPGGTTDTQYF	TGTGCCAGCAGCCCGGGGGGGACCACAGATACGCAGTATTTT
TRBV5-5	TRBJ2-1	.	.	CASSLQGVSGNEQFF	TGTGCCAGCAGCTTACAGGGAGTGTCTGGAAATGAGCAGTTCTTC
TRBV6-1	TRBJ2-5	once	.	CASSPPTDSQETQYF	TGTGCCAGCAGTCCCCCCACCGACAGCCAAGAGACCCAGTACTTC
TRBV4-2	TRBJ2-7	.	TRBD2	CASSPSAGTSGRGYEQYF	TGTGCCAGCAGCCCCTCGGCCGGGACTAGCGGGAGGGGGTACGAGCAGTACTTC
TRBV18	TRBJ1-1	.	.	CASSQRTVEAFF	TGTGCCAGCTCACAAAGGACAGTCGAAGCTTTCTTT
TRBV19	TRBJ1-2	.	.	CASKDWTNYGYTF	TGTGCCAGTAAGGACTGGACCAACTATGGCTACACCTTC
TRBV21-1	TRBJ2-7	.	.	CASSKVETPYEQYF	TGTGCCAGCAGCAAGGTAGAGACACCTTACGAGCAGTACTTC
TRBV6-1	TRBJ1-2	few	.	CASSANRVYGYTF	TGTGCCAGCAGTGCCAACAGGGTTTATGGCTACACCTTC
TRBV19	TRBJ1-2	.	.	CASSIAKSYYGYTF	TGTGCCAGTAGTATCGCCAAGAGTTACTATGGCTACACCTTC
TRBV7-2	TRBJ1-2	.	.	CASSLSGANYGYTF	TGTGCCAGCAGCTTATCAGGGGCCAACTATGGCTACACCTTC
TRBV15	TRBJ1-5	.	.	CATSRDDSAGNQPQHF	TGTGCCACCAGCAGAGATGATTCGGCGGGCAATCAGCCCCAGCATTTT
TRBV5-4	TRBJ2-2	.	TRBD1	CASSLGTGGGNTGELFF	TGTGCCAGCAGCTTGGGGACAGGGGGCGGGAACACCGGGGAGCTGTTTTTT
TRBV19	TRBJ2-4	.	TRBD2	CASSILSGRTKNIQYF	TGTGCCAGTAGTATACTTAGCGGGAGAACTAAAAACATTCAGTACTTC
TRBV7-7	TRBJ2-3	.	TRBD2	CASSLSSGGTDTQYF	TGTGCCAGCAGCTTAAGCAGCGGGGGTACAGATACGCAGTATTTT
TRBV21-1	TRBJ2-3	.	.	CASSSQGPDTQYF	TGTGCCAGCAGCAGCCAGGGGCCAGATACGCAGTATTTT
TRBV27	TRBJ1-2	.	.	CASSLKGGPYGYTF	TGTGCCAGCAGTTTAAAAGGAGGCCCCTATGGCTACACCTTC
TRBV5-1	TRBJ2-7	.	.	CASSVSAGGYEQYF	TGCGCCAGCAGCGTGTCTGCGGGCGGCTACGAGCAGTACTTC
TRBV4-1	TRBJ2-2	.	TRBD1	CASSLGTGGLSTGELFF	TGCGCCAGCAGCCTTGGTACAGGGGGCCTCTCCACCGGGGAGCTGTTTTTT
TRBV27	TRBJ2-2	many	.	CASSSPFTGELFF	TGTGCCAGCAGTTCTCCCTTTACCGGGGAGCTGTTTTTT
TRBV9	TRBJ1-4	.	TRBD1	CASSLGGGYEKLFF	TGTGCCAGCAGTTTAGGAGGGGGCTATGAAAAACTGTTTTTT
TRBV2	TRBJ2-1	.	TRBD2	CASSGSSGGGSYNEQFF	TGTGCCAGCAGTGGGTCCAGCGGGGGGGGTTCTTACAATGAGCAGTTCTTC
TRBV4-2	TRBJ2-2	.	.	CASSQGGGSGELFF	TGTGCCAGCAGCCAGGGAGGGGGGTCCGGGGAGCTGTTTTTT
TRBV28	TRBJ1-2	.	TRBD1	CASSSTGEANYGYTF	TGTGCCAGCAGTTCCACAGGGGAAGCTAACTATGGCTACACCTTC
TRBV19	TRBJ1-1	.	.	CASSIYGGHTEAFF	TGTGCCAGTAGTATATACGGGGGTCACACTGAAGCTTTCTTT
TRBV11-2	TRBJ2-6	.	.	CASSLEVRAGRANVLTF	TGTGCCAGCAGCTTAGAAGTCCGAGCAGGGAGGGCCAACGTCCTGACTTTC
TRBV5-4	TRBJ2-2	.	TRBD2	CASSRLGLAGATGTGELFF	TGTGCCAGCAGCCGCCTGGGACTAGCGGGGGCCACGGGAACCGGGGAGCTGTTTTTT
TRBV27	TRBJ2-1	.	TRBD2	CASRGAGGSYNEQFF	TGTGCCAGCCGAGGAGCGGGAGGCTCCTACAATGAGCAGTTCTTC
TRBV15	TRBJ2-3	.	TRBD2	CATSRDGGPGLAGSTDTQYF	TGTGCCACCAGCAGAGATGGGGGACCAGGGCTAGCGGGCTCCACAGATACGCAGTATTTT
TRBV6-5	TRBJ2-7	.	.	CASTNPQGSHEQYF	TGTGCCAGCACCAACCCCCAGGGGAGCCACGAGCAGTACTTC